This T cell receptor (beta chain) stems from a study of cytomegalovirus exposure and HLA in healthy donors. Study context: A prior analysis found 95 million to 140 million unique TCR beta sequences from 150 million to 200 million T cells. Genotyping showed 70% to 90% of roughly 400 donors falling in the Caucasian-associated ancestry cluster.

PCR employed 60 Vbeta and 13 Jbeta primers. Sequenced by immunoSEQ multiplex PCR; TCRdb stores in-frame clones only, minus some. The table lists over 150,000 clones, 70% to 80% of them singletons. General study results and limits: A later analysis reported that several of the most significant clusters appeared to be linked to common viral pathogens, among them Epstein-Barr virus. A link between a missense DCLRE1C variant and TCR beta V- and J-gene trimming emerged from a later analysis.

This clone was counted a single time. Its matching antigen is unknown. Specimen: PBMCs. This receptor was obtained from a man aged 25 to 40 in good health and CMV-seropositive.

CDR3 region: CASSHQYRGRNNQPQHF. The CDR3 DNA follows: TGTGCCAGTAGTCACCAATACAGGGGTCGGAACAATCAGCCCCAGCATTTT. This sequence joins TRBV19 and TRBJ1-5; 7 positions match TRBD1. V dropped 5 bases and J dropped 3; count of bases not matched to a gene: 13. This CDR3 has 17 amino acids. Germline V gene sequence: CDR1 LNHDA, CDR2 SQIVND (reference sequence).